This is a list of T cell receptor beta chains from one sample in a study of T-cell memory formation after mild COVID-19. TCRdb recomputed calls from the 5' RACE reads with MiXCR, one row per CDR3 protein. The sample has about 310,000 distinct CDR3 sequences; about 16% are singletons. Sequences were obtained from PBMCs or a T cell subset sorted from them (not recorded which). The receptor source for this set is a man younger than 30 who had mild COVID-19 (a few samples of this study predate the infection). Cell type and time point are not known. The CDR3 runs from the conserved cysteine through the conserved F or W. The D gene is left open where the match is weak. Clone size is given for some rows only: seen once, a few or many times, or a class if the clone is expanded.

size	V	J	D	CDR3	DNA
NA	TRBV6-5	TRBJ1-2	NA	CAGSSGLGYTF	TGTGCCGGGTCGAGTGGATTAGGCTACACCTTC
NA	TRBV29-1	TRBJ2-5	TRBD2	CSVDGLAGTQETQYF	TGCAGCGTAGACGGACTAGCGGGGACTCAAGAGACCCAGTACTTC
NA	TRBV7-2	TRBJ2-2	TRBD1	CASSAPTGANTGELFF	TGTGCCAGCAGCGCCCCGACAGGGGCCAACACCGGGGAGCTGTTTTTT
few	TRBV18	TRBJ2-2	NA	CASSPPYLGDTGELFF	TGTGCCAGCTCACCACCGTACCTGGGAGACACCGGGGAGCTGTTTTTT
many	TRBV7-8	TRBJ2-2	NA	CASRSRPQGTGELFF	TGTGCCAGCAGATCGAGGCCGCAGGGGACCGGGGAGCTGTTTTTT
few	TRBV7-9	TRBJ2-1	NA	CASSRTREQFF	TGTGCCAGCAGCCGTACAAGAGAGCAGTTCTTC
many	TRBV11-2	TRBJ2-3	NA	CASSSYRGRADTQYF	TGTGCCAGCAGCTCCTACAGGGGGAGGGCAGATACGCAGTATTTT
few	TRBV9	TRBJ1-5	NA	CASSGPGPKLQPQHF	TGTGCCAGCAGCGGTCCGGGACCGAAACTTCAGCCCCAGCATTTT
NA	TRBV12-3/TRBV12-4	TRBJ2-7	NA	CASSLAPSYEQYF	TGTGCCAGCAGCTTAGCCCCATCCTACGAGCAGTACTTC
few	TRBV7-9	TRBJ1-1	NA	CASSSRRSNTEAFF	TGTGCCAGCAGCTCGCGACGGTCGAACACTGAAGCTTTCTTT
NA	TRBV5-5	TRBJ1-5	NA	CASSPRGLNQPQHF	TGTGCCAGCAGCCCCCGGGGCCTCAATCAGCCCCAGCATTTT
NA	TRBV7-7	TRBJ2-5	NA	CASSTDSQETQYF	TGTGCTAGCAGCACTGACAGCCAAGAGACCCAGTACTTC
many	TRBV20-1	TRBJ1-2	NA	CSARGGATYGYTF	TGCAGTGCCAGGGGAGGGGCTACCTATGGCTACACCTTC
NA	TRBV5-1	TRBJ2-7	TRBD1	CASSLAGTGTYEQYF	TGCGCCAGCAGCTTGGCCGGGACAGGGACCTACGAGCAGTACTTC
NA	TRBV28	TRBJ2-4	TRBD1	CASSPGTGLLGWAKNIQYF	TGTGCCAGCAGCCCTGGGACAGGGCTCCTGGGATGGGCCAAAAACATTCAGTACTTC
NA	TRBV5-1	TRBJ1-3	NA	CASSAGTTIYF	TGCGCCAGCAGCGCCGGCACCACCATATATTTT
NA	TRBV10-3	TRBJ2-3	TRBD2	CAIRSGGTDTQYF	TGTGCCATCAGGAGCGGGGGGACAGATACGCAGTATTTT
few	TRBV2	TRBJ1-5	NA	CASHGQPNQPQHF	TGTGCCAGCCATGGACAGCCTAATCAGCCCCAGCATTTT
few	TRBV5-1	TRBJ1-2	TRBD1	CASSIGTVGAGYTF	TGCGCCAGCAGCATTGGGACAGTCGGGGCTGGCTACACCTTC
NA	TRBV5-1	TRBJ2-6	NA	CASSLLQSGANVLTF	TGCGCCAGCAGCTTGTTGCAGTCTGGGGCCAACGTCCTGACTTTC
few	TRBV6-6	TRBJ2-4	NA	CASSYSNLAEAGTQYF	TGTGCCAGCAGTTACTCTAATCTAGCCGAGGCTGGGACTCAGTACTTC
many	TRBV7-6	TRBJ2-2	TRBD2	CASSLIPSGTSGYTGELFF	TGTGCCAGCAGCTTAATTCCTTCCGGGACTAGCGGCTACACCGGGGAGCTGTTTTTT
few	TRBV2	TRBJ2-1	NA	CASSGAGLDEQFF	TGTGCCTCGTCCGGGGCAGGGTTGGATGAGCAGTTCTTC
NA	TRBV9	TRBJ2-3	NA	CASSVGTQSDTQYF	TGTGCCAGCAGCGTAGGAACGCAGTCTGATACGCAGTATTTT
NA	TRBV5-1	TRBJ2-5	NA	CASSLGTGQGAGTQYF	TGCGCCAGCAGCTTGGGGACAGGCCAAGGAGCGGGGACCCAGTACTTC
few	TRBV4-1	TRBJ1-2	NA	CASSQVGRGYYGYTF	TGCGCCAGCAGCCAAGTGGGCCGGGGCTACTATGGCTACACCTTC
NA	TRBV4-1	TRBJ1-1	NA	CASSQDPGGDTEAFF	TGCGCCAGCAGCCAAGACCCAGGTGGGGACACTGAAGCTTTCTTT
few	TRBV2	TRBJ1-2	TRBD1	CASRQGENWVYGYTF	TGTGCCAGCAGACAGGGGGAAAACTGGGTCTATGGCTACACCTTC
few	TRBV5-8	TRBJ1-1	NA	CASPGQRLEAFF	TGTGCCAGCCCTGGACAGAGGCTTGAAGCTTTCTTT
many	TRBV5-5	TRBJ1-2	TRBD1	CASSLGLRDSFLVGYTF	TGTGCCAGCAGCTTGGGGCTCCGGGACAGCTTCTTAGTGGGCTACACCTTC
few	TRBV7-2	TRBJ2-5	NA	CASSSWVGRETQYF	TGTGCCAGCAGCTCATGGGTAGGGAGAGAGACCCAGTACTTC
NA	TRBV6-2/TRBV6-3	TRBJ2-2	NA	CASSYIVRHTGELFF	TGTGCCAGCAGTTACATTGTCAGGCACACCGGGGAGCTGTTTTTT
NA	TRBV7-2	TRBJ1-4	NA	CASSFQLSNEKLFF	TGTGCCAGCAGCTTCCAGCTGTCTAATGAAAAACTGTTTTTT
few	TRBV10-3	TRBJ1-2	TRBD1	CAISGGDRTNYGYTF	TGTGCCATCAGTGGAGGGGACAGGACTAACTATGGCTACACCTTC
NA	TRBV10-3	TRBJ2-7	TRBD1	CAISITGVRNEQYF	TGTGCCATCAGTATTACAGGGGTGAGAAACGAGCAGTACTTC
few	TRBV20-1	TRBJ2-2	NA	CSASYQGFTGELFF	TGCAGTGCTAGTTATCAGGGGTTCACCGGGGAGCTGTTTTTT
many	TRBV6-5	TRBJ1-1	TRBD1	CASSTARTGSNTEAFF	TGTGCCAGCAGTACGGCTAGGACAGGCTCTAACACTGAAGCTTTCTTT
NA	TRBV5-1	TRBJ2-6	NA	CASSSENSGANVLTF	TGCGCCAGCAGCTCAGAAAACTCTGGGGCCAACGTCCTGACTTTC
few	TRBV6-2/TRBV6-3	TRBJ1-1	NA	CASSYIIGPNTEAFF	TGTGCCAGCAGTTATATTATAGGCCCGAACACTGAAGCTTTCTTT
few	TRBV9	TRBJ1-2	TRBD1	CASSISGTGHYGYTF	TGTGCCAGCAGCATTTCCGGGACAGGGCACTATGGCTACACCTTC
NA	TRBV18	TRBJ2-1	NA	CASSPKTDNEQFF	TGTGCCAGCTCACCTAAAACAGACAATGAGCAGTTCTTC
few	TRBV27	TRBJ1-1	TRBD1	CASSLRRTGGSLEAFF	TGTGCCAGCAGCTTACGCCGGACAGGGGGCTCCCTTGAAGCTTTCTTT
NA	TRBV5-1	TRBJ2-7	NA	CASSLVFGQYYEQYF	TGCGCCAGCAGCTTGGTTTTCGGACAGTACTACGAGCAGTACTTC
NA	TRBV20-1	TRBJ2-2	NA	CSATHPGLGNTGELFF	TGCAGTGCCACCCACCCGGGTTTGGGGAACACCGGGGAGCTGTTTTTT
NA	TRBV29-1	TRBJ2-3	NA	CSNAEADTQYF	TGCAGCAATGCAGAGGCAGATACGCAGTATTTT
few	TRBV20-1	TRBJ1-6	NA	CSASSGMGVYNSPLHF	TGCAGTGCTAGTTCAGGGATGGGAGTGTATAATTCACCCCTCCACTTT
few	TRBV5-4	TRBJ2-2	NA	CASSLARQKNTGELFF	TGTGCCAGCAGCTTGGCCCGCCAAAAGAACACCGGGGAGCTGTTTTTT
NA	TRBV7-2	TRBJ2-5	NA	CASSLGDRTLLGQETQYF	TGTGCCAGCAGCTTAGGCGATAGGACTTTGCTCGGCCAAGAGACCCAGTACTTC
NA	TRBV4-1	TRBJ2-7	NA	CASSQDGGFDEQYF	TGCGCCAGCAGCCAAGATGGAGGTTTCGACGAGCAGTACTTC
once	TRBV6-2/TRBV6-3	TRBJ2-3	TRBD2	CASSAGLAGVTTQYF	TGTGCCAGCAGTGCCGGACTAGCGGGGGTTACAACGCAGTATTTT